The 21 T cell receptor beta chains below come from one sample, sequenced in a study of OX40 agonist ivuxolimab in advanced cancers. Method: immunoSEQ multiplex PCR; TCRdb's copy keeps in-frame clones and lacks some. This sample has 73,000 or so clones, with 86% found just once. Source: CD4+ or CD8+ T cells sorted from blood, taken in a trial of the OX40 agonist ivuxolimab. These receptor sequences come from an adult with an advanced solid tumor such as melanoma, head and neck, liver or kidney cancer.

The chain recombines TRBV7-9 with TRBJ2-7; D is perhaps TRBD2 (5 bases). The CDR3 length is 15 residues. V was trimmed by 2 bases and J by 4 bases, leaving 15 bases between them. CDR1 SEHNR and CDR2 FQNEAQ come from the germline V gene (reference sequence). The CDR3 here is CASSLNLATRYEQYF. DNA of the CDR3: TGTGCCAGCAGCTTAAACCTAGCAACTCGGTACGAGCAGTACTTC. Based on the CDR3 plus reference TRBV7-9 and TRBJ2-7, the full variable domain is DTGVSQNPRHKITKRGQNVTFRCDPISEHNRLYWYRQTLGQGPEFLTYFQNEAQLEKSRLLSDRFSAERPKGSFSTLEIQRTEQGDSAMYLCASSLNLATRYEQYFGPGTRLTVT.

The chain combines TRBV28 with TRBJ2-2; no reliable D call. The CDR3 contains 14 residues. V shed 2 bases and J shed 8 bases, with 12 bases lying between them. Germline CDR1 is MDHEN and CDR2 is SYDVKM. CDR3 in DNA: TGTGCCAGCAGTTTAGGGCTACTACTGGGGGAGCTGTTTTTT. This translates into CASSLGLLLGELFF.

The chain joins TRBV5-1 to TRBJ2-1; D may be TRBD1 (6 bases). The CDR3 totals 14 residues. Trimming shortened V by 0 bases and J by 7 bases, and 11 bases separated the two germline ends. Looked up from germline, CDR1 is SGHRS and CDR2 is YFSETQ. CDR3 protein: CASSLAAGANEQFF. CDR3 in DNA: TGCGCCAGCAGCTTGGCCGCAGGGGCGAATGAGCAGTTCTTC.

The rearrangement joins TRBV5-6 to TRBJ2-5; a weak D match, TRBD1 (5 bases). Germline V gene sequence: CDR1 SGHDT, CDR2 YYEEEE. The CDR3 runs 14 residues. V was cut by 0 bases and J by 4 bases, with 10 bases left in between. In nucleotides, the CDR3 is TGTGCCAGCAGCTTGGGAGCAGGGTTAGAGACCCAGTACTTC. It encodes CASSLGAGLETQYF.

The CDR3 DNA follows: TGTGCCAGCAGCCAACAGGGGTCTGGAAACACCATATATTTT. Its protein is CASSQQGSGNTIYF. This chain uses TRBV7-8 with TRBJ1-3; 7 positions agree with TRBD1. V lost 5 bases to trimming and J lost 1 base; unmatched junction nucleotides: 2. The CDR3 has 14 amino acids. Germline V CDR1 and CDR2: SGHVS, FQNEAQ.

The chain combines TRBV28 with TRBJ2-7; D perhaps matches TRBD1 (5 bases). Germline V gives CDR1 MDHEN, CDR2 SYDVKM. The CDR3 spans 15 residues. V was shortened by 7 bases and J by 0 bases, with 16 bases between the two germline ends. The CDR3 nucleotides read TGTGCCAGCAACCGCCCAGGGCTGAGCTCCTACGAGCAGTACTTC. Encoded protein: CASNRPGLSSYEQYF.

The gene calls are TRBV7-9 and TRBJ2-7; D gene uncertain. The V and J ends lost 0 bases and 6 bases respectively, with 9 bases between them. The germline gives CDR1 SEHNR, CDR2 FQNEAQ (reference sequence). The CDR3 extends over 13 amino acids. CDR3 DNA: TGTGCCAGCAGCTTAGCGCTGGGTTCCGAGCAGTACTTC. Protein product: CASSLALGSEQYF.

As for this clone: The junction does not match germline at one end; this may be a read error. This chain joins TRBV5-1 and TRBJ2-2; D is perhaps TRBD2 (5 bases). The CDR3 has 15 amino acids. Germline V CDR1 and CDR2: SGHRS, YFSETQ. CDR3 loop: CASSLGAANTGEPFF. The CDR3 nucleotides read TGCGCCAGCAGCTTGGGGGCAGCGAACACCGGGGAGCCGTTTTTT.

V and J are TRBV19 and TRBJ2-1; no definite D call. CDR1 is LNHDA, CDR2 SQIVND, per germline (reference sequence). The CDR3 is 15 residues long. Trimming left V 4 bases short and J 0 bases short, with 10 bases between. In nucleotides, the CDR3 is TGTGCCAGTAGTAACGGTTGGAGCTCCTACAATGAGCAGTTCTTC. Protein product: CASSNGWSSYNEQFF.

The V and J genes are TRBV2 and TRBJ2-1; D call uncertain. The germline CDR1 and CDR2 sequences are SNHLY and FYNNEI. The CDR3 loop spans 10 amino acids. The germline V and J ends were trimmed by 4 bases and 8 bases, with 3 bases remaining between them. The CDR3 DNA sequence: TGTGCCAGCAGTGTAGATGAGCAGTTCTTC. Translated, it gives CASSVDEQFF.

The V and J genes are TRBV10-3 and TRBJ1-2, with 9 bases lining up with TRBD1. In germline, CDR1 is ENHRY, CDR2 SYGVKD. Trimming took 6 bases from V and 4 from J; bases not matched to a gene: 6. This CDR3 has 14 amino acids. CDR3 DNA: TGTGCCATCAGGGGGACAGGGCCAACCTATGGCTACACCTTC. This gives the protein CAIRGTGPTYGYTF.

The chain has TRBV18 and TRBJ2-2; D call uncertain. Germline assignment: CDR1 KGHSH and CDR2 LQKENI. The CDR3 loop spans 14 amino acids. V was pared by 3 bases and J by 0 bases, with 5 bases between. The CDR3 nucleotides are TGTGCCAGCTCACCGGCAACGAACACCGGGGAGCTGTTTTTT. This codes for CASSPATNTGELFF.

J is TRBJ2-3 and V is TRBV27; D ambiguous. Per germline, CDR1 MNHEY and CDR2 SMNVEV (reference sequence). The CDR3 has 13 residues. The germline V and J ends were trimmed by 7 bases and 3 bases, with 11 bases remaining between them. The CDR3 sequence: CASTSPGTDTQYF. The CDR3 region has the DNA TGTGCCAGCACCTCCCCAGGTACAGATACGCAGTATTTT.

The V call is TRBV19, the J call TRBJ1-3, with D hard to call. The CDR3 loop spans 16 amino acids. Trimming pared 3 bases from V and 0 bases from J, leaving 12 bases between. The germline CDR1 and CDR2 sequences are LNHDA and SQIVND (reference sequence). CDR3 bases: TGTGCCAGTAGTATCAACCCGGGGTCCTCTGGAAACACCATATATTTT. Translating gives CASSINPGSSGNTIYF.

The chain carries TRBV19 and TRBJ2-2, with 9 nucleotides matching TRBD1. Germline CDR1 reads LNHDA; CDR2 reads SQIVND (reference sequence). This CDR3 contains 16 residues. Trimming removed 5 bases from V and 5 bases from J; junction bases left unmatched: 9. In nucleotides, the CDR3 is TGTGCCAGTAGTCCTCCGACAGGGGGAAGGACCGGGGAGCTGTTTTTT. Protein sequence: CASSPPTGGRTGELFF.

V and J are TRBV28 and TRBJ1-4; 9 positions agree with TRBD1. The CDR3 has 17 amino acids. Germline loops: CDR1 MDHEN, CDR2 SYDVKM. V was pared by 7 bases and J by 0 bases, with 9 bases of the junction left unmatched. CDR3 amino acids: CASTERTGVTTNEKLFF. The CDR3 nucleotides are TGTGCCAGCACCGAGCGGACAGGGGTCACAACTAATGAAAAACTGTTTTTT.

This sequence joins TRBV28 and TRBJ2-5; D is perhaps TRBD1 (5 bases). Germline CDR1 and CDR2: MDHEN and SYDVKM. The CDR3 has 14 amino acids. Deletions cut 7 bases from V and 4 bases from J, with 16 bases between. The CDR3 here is CASTPPRDGETQYF. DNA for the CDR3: TGTGCCAGCACCCCACCCAGGGATGGAGAGACCCAGTACTTC. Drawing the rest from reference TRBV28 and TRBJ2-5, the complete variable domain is DVKVTQSSRYLVKRTGEKVFLECVQDMDHENMFWYRQDPGLGLRLIYFSYDVKMKEKGDIPEGYSVSREKKERFSLILESASTNQTSMYLCASTPPRDGETQYFGPGTRLLVL.

CDR3 DNA sequence: TGTGCTGCGGGGGGCTTCGTCATTGAGACCCAGTACTTC. It specifies CAAGGFVIETQYF. The rearrangement links TRBV2 to TRBJ2-5; TRBD2 aligns across 8 bases. CDR3 size: 13 residues. CDR1 is SNHLY, CDR2 FYNNEI, per germline.

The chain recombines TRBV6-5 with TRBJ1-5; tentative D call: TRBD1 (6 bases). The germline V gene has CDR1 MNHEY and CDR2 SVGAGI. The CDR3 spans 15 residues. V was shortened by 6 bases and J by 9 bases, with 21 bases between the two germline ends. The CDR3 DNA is TGTGCCAGCAGAAGGACAGCCGACTCACGCGGGCCCCAGCATTTT. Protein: CASRRTADSRGPQHF.

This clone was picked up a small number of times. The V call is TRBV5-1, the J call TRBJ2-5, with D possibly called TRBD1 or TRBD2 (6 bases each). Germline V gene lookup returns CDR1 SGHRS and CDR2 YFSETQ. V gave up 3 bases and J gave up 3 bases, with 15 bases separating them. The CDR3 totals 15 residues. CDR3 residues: CASSSGAGREETQYF. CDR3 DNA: TGCGCCAGCAGCTCGGGGGCAGGCAGAGAAGAGACCCAGTACTTC. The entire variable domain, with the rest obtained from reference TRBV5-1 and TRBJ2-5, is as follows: KAGVTQTPRYLIKTRGQQVTLSCSPISGHRSVSWYQQTPGQGLQFLFEYFSETQRNKGNFPGRFSGRQFSNSRSEMNVSTLELGDSALYLCASSSGAGREETQYFGPGTRLLVL.

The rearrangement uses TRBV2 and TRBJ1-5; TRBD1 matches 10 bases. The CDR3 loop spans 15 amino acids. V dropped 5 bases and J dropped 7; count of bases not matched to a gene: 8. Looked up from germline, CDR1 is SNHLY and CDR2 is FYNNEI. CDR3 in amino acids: CASSFAGTGVQPQHF. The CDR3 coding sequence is TGTGCCAGCAGTTTCGCCGGGACAGGGGTCCAGCCCCAGCATTTT.